This record concerns one T cell receptor (beta chain) sequence. CDR1 is WSHSY and CDR2 is SAAADI in the germline V gene. Trimming removed 3 bases at V and 10 bases at J, with 7 bases between. This CDR3 has 11 amino acids. These data are taken from a study of T cell changes during pregnancy in multiple sclerosis. TCRdb's table, derived via immunoSEQ multiplex PCR, lists solely in-frame clones and lacks some. In the table there are about 24,000 clones, 70% to 90% of which are singletons. This sequence was found in a female donor in good health, enrolled as a control in a pregnancy study. The sample consisted of CD4+ T cells from peripheral blood mononuclear cells, taken in the first trimester of pregnancy. The chain uses TRBV10-2 and TRBJ2-1, with D possibly TRBD1 on 5 matching bases. CDR3 residues: CASSDGAEQFF. In nucleotides, the CDR3 is TGCGCCAGCAGTGATGGGGCGGAGCAGTTCTTC.